This record looks at one T cell receptor beta chain sequence and its context. Its antigen is not known. This CDR3 is also generated by other DNA sequences in the sample. This entry belongs to a study of cytomegalovirus exposure and HLA in healthy donors. Study-wide background: One earlier analysis, a look at 150 million to 200 million T cells, found almost 120 million unique TCR beta sequences. Whole-study findings and limits: Earlier findings revealed that most TCR beta V segments proved productive either about 87% or about 30% of the time. A missense DCLRE1C variant was associated with V- and J-gene trimming of TCR beta chains in a later analysis, and an independent cohort replicated the association.

At sampling all donors were nominally healthy, likely with unrecorded immune exposures. PCR primers comprised 60 Vbeta and 13 Jbeta primers. This table comes from immunoSEQ multiplex PCR, and its TCRdb copy is limited to in-frame clones, with some not included. The sample includes about 140,000 clones, more than 75% of them seen just once. The clonotype comes from a man younger than 35 in good health and CMV-seropositive. Sequenced material: PBMCs.

In DNA, the CDR3 is TGTGCCAGCAGCCCCGGGACTAGCGGTTCCTACGAGCAGTACTTC. It is translated as CASSPGTSGSYEQYF. The genes are TRBV28 and TRBJ2-7, with 11 positions matching TRBD2. The CDR3 contains 15 residues. The V segment lost 6 bases and the J segment 1 base; nucleotides outside the gene matches: 5. Per the germline V gene, CDR1 is MDHEN and CDR2 is SYDVKM.